This entry lists 3 T cell receptor beta chains sequenced from one sample in a study of T-cell reconstitution after alpha-beta-depleted transplantation in children (dated by TCRdb to 2016 to 2018). Library creation used PCR. Instrument used: Illumina HiSeq 2500. To normalize quantification of the TCRbeta repertoire, the TCR libraries were built with molecular barcoding that relied on unique molecular identifiers. TCRdb reanalyzed the raw reads on its own, using fastp at Q25 for trimming and MiXCR for clone calling, and kept in-frame beta chains. Every distinct CDR3 protein forms one entry, paired with its most common genes and DNA. The table for this sample lists 300,000 to 400,000 distinct CDR3 sequences; 10% to 15% of them were counted only once. Together, the top ten hold around 4.5% of the sample. This material consisted of PBMCs, taken from the stem cell graft. The receptors were sampled from a human donor who donated a stem cell graft to a child with Fanconi anemia.

V and J are TRBV15 and TRBJ1-4, with a weak D call TRBD1 (6 bases). Trimming shortened V by 7 bases and J by 5 bases, and 17 bases separated the two germline ends. The length of the CDR3 is 15 residues. Germline CDR1 reads LNHNV; CDR2 reads YYDKDF (reference sequence). The CDR3 spells CATTPGRQDNEKLFF. In DNA, the CDR3 is TGTGCCACCACCCCAGGACGACAGGACAATGAAAAACTGTTTTTT.

The chain recombines TRBV3-1 with TRBJ2-2, with 8 bases identical to TRBD2. The CDR3 has 18 residues. From germline, CDR1 is LGHDT and CDR2 YNNKEL (reference sequence). The trim removed 2 bases at V and 4 bases at J, leaving 12 bases unmatched. The CDR3 is CASSQFLFGGGFTGELFF. DNA of the CDR3: TGTGCCAGCAGCCAATTCCTTTTCGGGGGGGGCTTCACCGGGGAGCTGTTTTTT. The full variable domain, rest sourced from reference TRBV3-1 and TRBJ2-2, is DTAVSQTPKYLVTQMGNDKSIKCEQNLGHDTMYWYKQDSKKFLKIMFSYNNKELIINETVPNRFSPKSPDKAHLNLHINSLELGDSAVYFCASSQFLFGGGFTGELFFGEGSRLTVL.

This clonotype was observed a few times. The chain is built from TRBV29-1 and TRBJ1-1; TRBD1 might be the D (5 bases). Germline V CDR1 and CDR2: SQVTM, ANQGSEA. This CDR3 contains 13 residues. V shed 4 bases and J shed 7 bases, with 16 bases lying between them. The CDR3 spells CSVVGGAGNEAFF. The CDR3 DNA reads TGCAGCGTTGTGGGGGGTGCGGGAAATGAAGCTTTCTTT. Full variable domain (rest looked up from reference TRBV29-1 and TRBJ1-1): SAVISQKPSRDICQRGTSLTIQCQVDSQVTMMFWYRQQPGQSLTLIATANQGSEATYESGFVIDKFPISRPNLTFSTLTVSNMSPEDSSIYLCSVVGGAGNEAFFGQGTRLTVV.